The 17 T cell receptor beta chains reported below all come from one sample, sequenced in a study of OX40 agonist ivuxolimab in advanced cancers. The assay was immunoSEQ multiplex PCR, and TCRdb's table has in-frame clones only and misses some. The sample holds tens of thousands of clones, over 75% seen once. The sequences come from CD4+ or CD8+ T cells sorted from blood, collected in a trial of the OX40 agonist ivuxolimab. The receptors stem from an adult with an advanced solid tumor such as melanoma, head and neck, liver or kidney cancer.

V and J are TRBV19 and TRBJ2-5; 9 bases are shared with TRBD1. From germline, CDR1 is LNHDA and CDR2 SQIVND (reference sequence). J lost 5 bases, V lost 3 bases, and 10 bases had no gene match. There are 16 residues in the CDR3. DNA of the CDR3: TGTGCCAGTAGTATTAGCAACAGGGGGCGAGGGGAGACCCAGTACTTC. Translated: CASSISNRGRGETQYF.

The CDR3: CASSEFMGDNEQFF. CDR3 DNA sequence: TGTGCCAGCAGTGAGTTTATGGGAGACAATGAGCAGTTCTTC. The chain combines TRBV2 with TRBJ2-1; perhaps TRBD2 as D (5 bases). The CDR3 has 14 amino acids. The V and J ends lost 3 bases and 5 bases respectively, with 11 bases between them. The germline CDR1 and CDR2 sequences are SNHLY and FYNNEI.

V and J are TRBV11-3 and TRBJ2-5, with 9 bases aligning to TRBD1. This CDR3 region has 16 residues. V shed 5 bases, J shed 0 bases, and the junction held 7 bases outside the gene matches. Germline assignment: CDR1 SGHNT and CDR2 YENEEA. As DNA, the CDR3 is TGTGCCAGCAGCCAGCCAGGGACAGGGAACCAAGAGACCCAGTACTTC. Translation gives CASSQPGTGNQETQYF.

This sequence joins TRBV30 and TRBJ2-7; TRBD1 matches 12 bases. V was clipped by 4 bases and J by 7 bases; unmatched bases: 8. This CDR3 has 14 amino acids. Germline CDR1 reads GTSNPN; CDR2 reads SVGIG (reference sequence). The CDR3 nucleotides read TGTGCCTGGACCCGGGACAGGGGGCACGGGGAGCAGTACTTC. This codes for CAWTRDRGHGEQYF.

The rearrangement uses TRBV7-2 and TRBJ1-5; no reliable D call. With 8 bases removed from V and 2 bases from J, the gap between germline ends came to 4 bases. Germline V gene lookup returns CDR1 SGHTA and CDR2 FQGNSA. This CDR3 has 11 residues. The CDR3 loop reads CASGGNQPQHF. CDR3 DNA sequence: TGTGCCAGCGGTGGCAATCAGCCCCAGCATTTT.

This chain links TRBV20-1 with TRBJ2-5; D call uncertain. The CDR3 consists of 11 residues. Trimming removed 3 bases at V and 5 bases at J, with 7 bases between. CDR1 is DFQATT, CDR2 SNEGSKA, per germline (reference sequence). The CDR3 DNA is TGCAGTGCTAGGGAGTGGGAGACCCAGTACTTC. It codes for CSAREWETQYF.

The rearrangement joins TRBV19 to TRBJ2-1; D might be TRBD2 (5 bases). This CDR3 contains 17 residues. Deletions cut 1 base from V and 0 bases from J, with 13 bases between. Per germline, CDR1 LNHDA and CDR2 SQIVND (reference sequence). In DNA, the CDR3 is TGTGCCAGTAGTATAGCGGCTAGCATCCCCTCCTACAATGAGCAGTTCTTC. This sequence encodes CASSIAASIPSYNEQFF.

This clone was found once. The CDR3, as DNA: TGTGCTAGTGGTTTGGTATACGAGGGACAGCCCCAGCATTTT. Its translation: CASGLVYEGQPQHF. This sequence joins TRBV12-5 and TRBJ1-5; no firm D call. This CDR3 contains 14 residues. The V end lost 0 bases, the J end lost 7 bases, and 10 bases lay between the germline ends. Germline CDR1 LGHNT, CDR2 FRNRAP.

This chain joins TRBV27 and TRBJ1-6; D is undetermined. CDR1 is MNHEY and CDR2 is SMNVEV in the germline V gene (reference sequence). This CDR3 region has 14 residues. Between the trimmed V and J ends, which lost 5 bases and 7 bases, there was a span of 12 bases. CDR3 amino acids: CASSPRVENSPLHF. The CDR3 nucleotides read TGTGCCAGCAGTCCTCGGGTGGAGAATTCACCCCTCCACTTT.

The rearrangement uses TRBV6-5 and TRBJ2-2; 7 bases line up with TRBD1. The CDR3 runs to 15 residues. The germline CDR1 and CDR2 sequences are MNHEY and SVGAGI. The junction had 9 bases not matched to a gene; V was cut back by 4 bases and J by 7 bases. In nucleotides, the CDR3 is TGTGCCAGCAGTTTAACACAGGGGAAGAGCGGGGAGCTGTTTTTT. It translates to CASSLTQGKSGELFF.

V and J are TRBV7-2 and TRBJ2-1; 7 bases map to TRBD2. Germline trimming cut 1 base from V and 9 bases from J; bases unmatched to any gene: 9. The CDR3 contains 15 residues. Germline V gene lookup returns CDR1 SGHTA and CDR2 FQGNSA. CDR3 DNA: TGTGCCAGCAGCTTAGGGGGGGGACTCAGCAGTGAGCAGTTCTTC. Protein product: CASSLGGGLSSEQFF.

The chain couples TRBV2 to TRBJ2-7, with 10 bases matching TRBD2. This CDR3 is 14 amino acids long. Germline V gene sequence: CDR1 SNHLY, CDR2 FYNNEI. The junction had 4 bases not matched to a gene; V was cut back by 8 bases and J by 0 bases. The CDR3 reads CASHASGSSYEQYF. The CDR3, as DNA: TGTGCCAGCCACGCTAGCGGGAGCTCCTACGAGCAGTACTTC.

This clone showed up just a few times. The gene calls are TRBV7-9 and TRBJ2-7, with TRBD2 matching over 10 bases. The V gene's germline CDR1 is SEHNR and CDR2 FQNEAQ (reference sequence). The length of the CDR3 is 16 residues. The V gene end was trimmed by 4 bases and the J gene end by 2 bases; junction bases not matched to a gene: 8. CDR3 sequence: CASSSRAGGPAYEQYF. The CDR3 nucleotides are TGTGCCAGCAGCTCCCGAGCGGGAGGGCCCGCCTACGAGCAGTACTTC.

This clone has more than one count but fewer than ten. This chain uses TRBV18 with TRBJ1-1; TRBD1 aligns across 8 bases. V was pared by 5 bases and J by 6 bases, with 8 bases of the junction left unmatched. The CDR3 extends over 14 amino acids. Germline V lookup: CDR1 KGHSH, CDR2 LQKENI. CDR3 DNA: TGTGCCAGCTCAGAGGAGATGACAGGGGCTGAAGCTTTCTTT. Amino acids: CASSEEMTGAEAFF. Full variable domain (rest looked up from reference TRBV18 and TRBJ1-1): NAGVMQNPRHLVRRRGQEARLRCSPMKGHSHVYWYRQLPEEGLKFMVYLQKENIIDESGMPKERFSAEFPKEGPSILRIQQVVRGDSAAYFCASSEEMTGAEAFFGQGTRLTVV.

V gene TRBV29-1 combines with J gene TRBJ2-5, with a weak D call TRBD2 (6 bases). The CDR3 covers 13 residues. Trimming pared 4 bases from V and 5 bases from J, leaving 14 bases between. Germline CDR1 SQVTM, CDR2 ANQGSEA. The CDR3: CSVGTSWAETQYF. CDR3 bases: TGCAGCGTTGGTACTAGCTGGGCGGAGACCCAGTACTTC.

The chain links TRBV6-1 to TRBJ2-7; the D is unclear. Germline CDR1 and CDR2: MNHNS and SASEGT. Trimming shortened V by 1 base and J by 1 base, and 8 bases separated the two germline ends. The CDR3 length is 14 residues. As DNA, the CDR3 is TGTGCCAGCAGTGAAGTAAACAGATCCTACGAGCAGTACTTC. It specifies CASSEVNRSYEQYF.

This chain links TRBV5-1 with TRBJ2-5; 9 positions match TRBD2. Trimming at V came to 5 bases and at J to 2 bases, leaving 7 bases not matched to a gene. The CDR3 sequence is 15 residues long. The germline V gene encodes CDR1 SGHRS and CDR2 YFSETQ. CDR3 bases: TGCGCCAGCAGGGGAGCGGGGGGCCTTCAAGAGACCCAGTACTTC. Amino acid sequence: CASRGAGGLQETQYF.